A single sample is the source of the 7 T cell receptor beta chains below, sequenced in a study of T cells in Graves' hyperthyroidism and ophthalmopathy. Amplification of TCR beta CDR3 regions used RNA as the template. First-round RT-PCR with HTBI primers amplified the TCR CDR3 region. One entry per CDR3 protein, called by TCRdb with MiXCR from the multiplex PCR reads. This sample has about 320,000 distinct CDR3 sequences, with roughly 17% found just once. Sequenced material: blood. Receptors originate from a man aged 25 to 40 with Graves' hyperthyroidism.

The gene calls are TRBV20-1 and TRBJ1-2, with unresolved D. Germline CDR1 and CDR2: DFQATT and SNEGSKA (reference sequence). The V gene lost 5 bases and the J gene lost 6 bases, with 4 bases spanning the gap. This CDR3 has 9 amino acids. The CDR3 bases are TGCAGTGCTCCCGATGGCTACACCTTC. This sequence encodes CSAPDGYTF.

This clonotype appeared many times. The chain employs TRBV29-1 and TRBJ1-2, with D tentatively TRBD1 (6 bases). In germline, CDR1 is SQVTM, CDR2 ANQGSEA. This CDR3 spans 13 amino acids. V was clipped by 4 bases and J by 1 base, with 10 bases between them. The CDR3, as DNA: TGCAGCGTTGGAGGGGGTGATAACTATGGCTACACCTTC. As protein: CSVGGGDNYGYTF.

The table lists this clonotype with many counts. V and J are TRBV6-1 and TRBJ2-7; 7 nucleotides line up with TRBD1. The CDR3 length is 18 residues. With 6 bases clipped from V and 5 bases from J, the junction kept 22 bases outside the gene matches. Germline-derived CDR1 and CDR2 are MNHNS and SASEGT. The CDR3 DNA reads TGTGCCAGCAGGAATCGGGACAGCAATACATTCCTACTGAACGAGCAGTACTTC. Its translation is CASRNRDSNTFLLNEQYF.

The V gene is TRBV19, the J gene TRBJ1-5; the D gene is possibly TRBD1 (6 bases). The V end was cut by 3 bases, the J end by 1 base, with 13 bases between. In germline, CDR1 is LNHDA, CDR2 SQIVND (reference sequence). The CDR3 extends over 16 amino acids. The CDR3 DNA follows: TGTGCCAGTAGTATCCGGGGGCCGGGGAGCAATCAGCCCCAGCATTTT. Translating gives CASSIRGPGSNQPQHF.

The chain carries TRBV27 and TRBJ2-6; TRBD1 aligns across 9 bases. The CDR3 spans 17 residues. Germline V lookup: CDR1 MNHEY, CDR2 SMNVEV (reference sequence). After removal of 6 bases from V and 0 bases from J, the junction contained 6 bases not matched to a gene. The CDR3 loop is CASSPRTGASGANVLTF. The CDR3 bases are TGTGCCAGCAGCCCTAGGACAGGGGCCTCTGGGGCCAACGTCCTGACTTTC.

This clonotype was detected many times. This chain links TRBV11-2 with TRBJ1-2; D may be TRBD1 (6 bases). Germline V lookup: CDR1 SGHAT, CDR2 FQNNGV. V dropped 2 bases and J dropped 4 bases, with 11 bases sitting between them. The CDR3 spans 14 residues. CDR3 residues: CASSLTRGGYGYTF. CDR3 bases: TGTGCCAGCAGCTTAACCAGGGGAGGCTATGGCTACACCTTC.

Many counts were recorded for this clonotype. The CDR3 DNA reads as TGTGCCAGCAGTTCCCGGGTGTTTGATGGCTACACCTTC. Translating it yields CASSSRVFDGYTF. The chain combines TRBV28 with TRBJ1-2; D gene uncertain. The CDR3 is 13 residues long. The germline gives CDR1 MDHEN, CDR2 SYDVKM. V was trimmed by 4 bases and J by 6 bases, leaving 12 bases between them.